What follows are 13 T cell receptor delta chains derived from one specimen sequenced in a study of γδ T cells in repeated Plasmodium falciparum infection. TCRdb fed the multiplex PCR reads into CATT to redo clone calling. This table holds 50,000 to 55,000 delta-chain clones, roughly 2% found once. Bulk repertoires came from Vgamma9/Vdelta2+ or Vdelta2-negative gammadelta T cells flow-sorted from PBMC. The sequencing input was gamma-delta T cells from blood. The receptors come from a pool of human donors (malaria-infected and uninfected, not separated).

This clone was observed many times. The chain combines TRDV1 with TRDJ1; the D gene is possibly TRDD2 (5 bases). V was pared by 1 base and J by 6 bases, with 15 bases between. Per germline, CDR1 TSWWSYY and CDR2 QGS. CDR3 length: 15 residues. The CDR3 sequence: CALGEPYSCENKLIF. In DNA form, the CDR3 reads TGTGCTCTTGGGGAACCCTATTCCTGTGAGAATAAACTCATCTTT.

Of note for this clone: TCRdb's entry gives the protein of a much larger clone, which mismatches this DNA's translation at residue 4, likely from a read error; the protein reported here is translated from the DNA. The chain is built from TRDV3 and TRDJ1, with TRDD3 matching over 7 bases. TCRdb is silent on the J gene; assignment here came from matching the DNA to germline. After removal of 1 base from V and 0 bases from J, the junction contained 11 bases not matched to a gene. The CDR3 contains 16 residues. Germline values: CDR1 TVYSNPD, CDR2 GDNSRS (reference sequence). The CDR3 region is CAFKRWGSAYTDKLIF. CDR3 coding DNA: TGTGCCTTTAAACGGTGGGGGAGCGCGTACACCGATAAACTCATCTTT.

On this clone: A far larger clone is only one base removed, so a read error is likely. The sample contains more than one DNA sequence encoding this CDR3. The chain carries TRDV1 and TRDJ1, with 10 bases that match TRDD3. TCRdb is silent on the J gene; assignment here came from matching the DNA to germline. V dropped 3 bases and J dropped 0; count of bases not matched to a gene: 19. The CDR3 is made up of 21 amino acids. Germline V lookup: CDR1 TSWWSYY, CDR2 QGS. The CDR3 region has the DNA TGTGCTCTTGGGGAGGTGTGTTCCTCCTTCCTGGGGGATAGCAACACCGATAAACTCATCTTT. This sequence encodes CALGEVCSSFLGDSNTDKLIF.

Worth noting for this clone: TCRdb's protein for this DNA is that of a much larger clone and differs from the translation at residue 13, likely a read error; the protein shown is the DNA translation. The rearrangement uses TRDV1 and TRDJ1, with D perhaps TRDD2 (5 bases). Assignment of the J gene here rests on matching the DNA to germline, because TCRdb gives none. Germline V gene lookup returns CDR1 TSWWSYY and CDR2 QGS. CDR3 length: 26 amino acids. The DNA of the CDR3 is TGTGCTCTTGCGGAACATGAGGTCCTATCTAGTACTAGGGGTGTTATTGGATTCAAGCCCACCGATAAACTCATCTTT. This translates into CALAEHEVLSSTRGVIGFKPTDKLIF.

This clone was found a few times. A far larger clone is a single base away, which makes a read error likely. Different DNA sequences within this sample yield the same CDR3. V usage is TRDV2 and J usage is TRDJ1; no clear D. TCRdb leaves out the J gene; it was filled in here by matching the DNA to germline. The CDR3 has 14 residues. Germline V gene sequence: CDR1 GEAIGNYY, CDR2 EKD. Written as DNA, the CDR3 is TGTGCCAGTGACCTTTCGAGGCCCTCAAGGCAACTCATCTTT. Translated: CASDLSRPSRQLIF.

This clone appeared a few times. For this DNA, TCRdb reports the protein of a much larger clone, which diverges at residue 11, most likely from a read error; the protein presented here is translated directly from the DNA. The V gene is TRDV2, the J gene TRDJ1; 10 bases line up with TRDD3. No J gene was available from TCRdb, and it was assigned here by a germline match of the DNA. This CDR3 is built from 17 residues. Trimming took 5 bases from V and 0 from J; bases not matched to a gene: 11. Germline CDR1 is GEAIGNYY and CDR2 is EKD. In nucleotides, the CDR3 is TGTGCCTGTGGGATAGGGGGGATACGTTGGTACACCGATAAACTCATCTTT. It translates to CACGIGGIRWYTDKLIF.

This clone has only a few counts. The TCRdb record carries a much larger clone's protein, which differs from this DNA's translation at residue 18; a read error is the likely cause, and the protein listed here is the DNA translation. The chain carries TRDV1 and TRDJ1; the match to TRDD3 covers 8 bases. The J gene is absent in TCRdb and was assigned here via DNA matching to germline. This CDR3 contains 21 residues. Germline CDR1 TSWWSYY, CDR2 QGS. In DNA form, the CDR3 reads TGTGCTCTTGGGAAGGTTCTACTTTGGTGGGGGATCCCTTTCTACACCGATGAACTCATCTTT. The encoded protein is CALGKVLLWWGIPFYTDELIF.

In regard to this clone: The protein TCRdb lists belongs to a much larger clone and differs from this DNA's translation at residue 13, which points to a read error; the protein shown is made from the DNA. The CDR3, as DNA: TGTGCCGTAAATTTGGTCCTCTCGTACACCGATAAACGCATCTTT. The encoded protein is CAVNLVLSYTDKRIF. The J gene went uncalled, whereas the V gene is TRDV3. Looked up from germline, CDR1 is TVYSNPD and CDR2 is GDNSRS (reference sequence). The CDR3 length is 15 residues.

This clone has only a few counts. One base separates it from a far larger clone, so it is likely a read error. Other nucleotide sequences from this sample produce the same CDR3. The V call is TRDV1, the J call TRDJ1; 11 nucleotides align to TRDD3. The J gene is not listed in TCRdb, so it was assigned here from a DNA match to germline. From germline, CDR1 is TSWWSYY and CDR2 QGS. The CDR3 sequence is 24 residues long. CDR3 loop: CALGELNLEITSYWGIFYTDKLIF. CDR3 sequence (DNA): TGTGCTCTTGGTGAACTTAATTTGGAAATTACTTCATACTGGGGGATATTCTACACCGATAAACTCATCTTT.

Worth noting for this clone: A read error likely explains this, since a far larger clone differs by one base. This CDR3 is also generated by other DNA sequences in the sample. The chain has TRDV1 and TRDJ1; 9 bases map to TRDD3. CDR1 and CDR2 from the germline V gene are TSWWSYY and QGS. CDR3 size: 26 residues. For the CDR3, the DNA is TGTGCCCTTGGGGAATCACGGCCTTCCTTATCCGACTGGGGGACTCCTTTTTACATTTTGACCGATAAACTCATCTTT. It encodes CALGESRPSLSDWGTPFYILTDKLIF.

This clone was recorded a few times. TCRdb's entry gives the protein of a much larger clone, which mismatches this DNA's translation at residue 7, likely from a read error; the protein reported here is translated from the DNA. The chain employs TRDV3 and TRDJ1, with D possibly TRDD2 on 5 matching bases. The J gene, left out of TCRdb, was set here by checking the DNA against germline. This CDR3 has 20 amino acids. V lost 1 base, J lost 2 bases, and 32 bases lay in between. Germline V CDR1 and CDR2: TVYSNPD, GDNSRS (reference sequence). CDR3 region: CAFKGFSQRPIFPTTDKLIF. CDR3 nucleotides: TGTGCCTTTAAGGGCTTTAGCCAACGGCCCATTTTCCCTACTACCGATAAACTCATCTTT.

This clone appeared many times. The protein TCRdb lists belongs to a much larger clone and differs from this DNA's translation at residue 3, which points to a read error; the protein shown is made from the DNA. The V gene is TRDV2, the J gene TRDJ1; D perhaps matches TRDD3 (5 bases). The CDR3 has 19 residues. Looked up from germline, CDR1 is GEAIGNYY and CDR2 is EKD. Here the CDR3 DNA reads TGTGCCTTTGACACCGTCTCGGGGGGGTCCCCGAGCCACACCGATAAACTCATCTTT. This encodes CAFDTVSGGSPSHTDKLIF.

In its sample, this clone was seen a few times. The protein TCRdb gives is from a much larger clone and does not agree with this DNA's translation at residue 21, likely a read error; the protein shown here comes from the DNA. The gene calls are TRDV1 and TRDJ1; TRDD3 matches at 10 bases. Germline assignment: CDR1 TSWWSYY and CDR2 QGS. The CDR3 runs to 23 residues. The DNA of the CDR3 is TGTGCTCTTGGGGAAATTCATACTATTTGGGGGGATACGCCGCGGTGGTACACCGATAAACACATCTTT. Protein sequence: CALGEIHTIWGDTPRWYTDKHIF.